This TCR beta chain was captured by sequencing in a study of T cell responses to AZD1222 COVID-19 vaccine. Whole-study context: Second-dose schedules of about 4 or about 12 weeks were combined. General study results and limits: Spike-wide vaccine-associated CD4 TCRs dominated at 160-218 and 743-854. Females outnumbered males among donors, who were mostly white British; clonal diversity was possibly underestimated. Seropositive AZD1222 recipients at baseline numbered only five or six.

This clone has just one count. The antigen is undetermined. The CDR3 is 15 residues long. Germline assignment: CDR1 LGHNT and CDR2 FRNRAP. V gave up 7 bases and J gave up 9 bases, with 22 bases separating them. The repertoire was sequenced with immunoSEQ multiplex PCR; TCRdb's copy has only in-frame clones and lacks some. The table includes 120,000 to 150,000 clones, about 90% detected once. This sample comprised peripheral blood, obtained on day 0 of AZD1222 vaccination. The sequence came from an adult in good health. The J gene is TRBJ2-1, the V gene TRBV12-5; D tentatively reads TRBD1 or TRBD2 (5 bases each). The CDR3: CASALHTGPGIEQFF. In nucleotides, the CDR3 is TGTGCTAGTGCCCTTCACACGGGGCCGGGCATTGAGCAGTTCTTC.